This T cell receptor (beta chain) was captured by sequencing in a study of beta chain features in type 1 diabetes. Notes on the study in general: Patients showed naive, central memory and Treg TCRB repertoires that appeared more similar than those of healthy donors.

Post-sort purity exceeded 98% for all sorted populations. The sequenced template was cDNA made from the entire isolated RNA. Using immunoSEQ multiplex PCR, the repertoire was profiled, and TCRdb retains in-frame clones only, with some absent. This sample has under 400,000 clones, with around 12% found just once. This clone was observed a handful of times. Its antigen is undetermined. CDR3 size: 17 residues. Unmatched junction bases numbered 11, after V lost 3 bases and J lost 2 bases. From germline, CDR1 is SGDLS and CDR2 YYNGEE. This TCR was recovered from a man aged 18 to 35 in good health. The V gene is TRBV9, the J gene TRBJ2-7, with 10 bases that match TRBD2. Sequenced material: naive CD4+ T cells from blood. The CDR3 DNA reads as TGTGCCAGCAGCGCCGAATACACTAGCGGGAAGACCTACGAGCAGTACTTC. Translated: CASSAEYTSGKTYEQYF. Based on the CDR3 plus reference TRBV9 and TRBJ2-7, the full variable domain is DSGVTQTPKHLITATGQRVTLRCSPRSGDLSVYWYQQSLDQGLQFLIQYYNGEERAKGNILERFSAQQFPDLHSELNLSSLELGDSALYFCASSAEYTSGKTYEQYFGPGTRLTVT.